This T cell receptor beta chain was identified in a study of T cell changes during pregnancy in multiple sclerosis. Some clones are missing from TCRdb's copy, which holds only in-frame ones; the method was immunoSEQ multiplex PCR. The repertoire holds tens of thousands of clones, with about 89% as singletons. This CDR3 is 15 amino acids long. The J segment lost 3 bases and the V segment lost 2 bases, leaving 6 bases of the junction unmatched. Germline V gene sequence: CDR1 SGHNT, CDR2 YYREEE (reference sequence). The specimen comprised CD4+ T cells from peripheral blood mononuclear cells, sampled in the first trimester of pregnancy. The V and J genes are TRBV5-4 and TRBJ2-7, with 9 bases aligning to TRBD1. This receptor was taken from a female donor with multiple sclerosis, enrolled in a pregnancy study. The CDR3 sequence is CASSLGTGPYYEQYF. In DNA, the CDR3 is TGTGCCAGCAGCTTAGGGACAGGGCCTTACTACGAGCAGTACTTC. Full variable domain (outside the CDR3, taken from reference TRBV5-4 and TRBJ2-7): ETGVTQSPTHLIKTRGQQVTLRCSSQSGHNTVSWYQQALGQGPQFIFQYYREEENGRGNFPPRFSGLQFPNYSSELNVNALELDDSALYLCASSLGTGPYYEQYFGPGTRLTVT.